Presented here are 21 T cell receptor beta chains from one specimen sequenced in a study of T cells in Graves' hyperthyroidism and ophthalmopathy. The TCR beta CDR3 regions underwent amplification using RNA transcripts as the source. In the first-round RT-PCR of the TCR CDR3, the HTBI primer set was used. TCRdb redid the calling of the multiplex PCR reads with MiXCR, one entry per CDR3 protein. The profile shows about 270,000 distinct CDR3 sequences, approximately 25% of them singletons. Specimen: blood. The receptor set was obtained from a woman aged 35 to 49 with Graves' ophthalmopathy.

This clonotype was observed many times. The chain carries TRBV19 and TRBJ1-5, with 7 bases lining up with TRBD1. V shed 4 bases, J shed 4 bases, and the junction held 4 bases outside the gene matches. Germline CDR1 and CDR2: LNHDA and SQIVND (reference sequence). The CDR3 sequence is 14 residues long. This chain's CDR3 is CASSRQGINQPQHF. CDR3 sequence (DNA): TGTGCCAGTAGTAGACAGGGCATAAATCAGCCCCAGCATTTT.

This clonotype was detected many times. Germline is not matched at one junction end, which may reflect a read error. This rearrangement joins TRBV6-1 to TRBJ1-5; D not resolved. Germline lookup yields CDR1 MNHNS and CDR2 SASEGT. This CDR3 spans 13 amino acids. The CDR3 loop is CASLVALGQPQPF. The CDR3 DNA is TGTGCCAGCTTGGTGGCTCTCGGTCAGCCCCAGCCTTTT.

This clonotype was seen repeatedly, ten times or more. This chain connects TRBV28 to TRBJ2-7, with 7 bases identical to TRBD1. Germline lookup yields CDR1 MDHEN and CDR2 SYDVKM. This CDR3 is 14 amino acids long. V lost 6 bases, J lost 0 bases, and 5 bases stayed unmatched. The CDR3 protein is CASRRQGVSYEQYF. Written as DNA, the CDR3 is TGTGCCAGCAGACGACAGGGTGTCTCCTACGAGCAGTACTTC.

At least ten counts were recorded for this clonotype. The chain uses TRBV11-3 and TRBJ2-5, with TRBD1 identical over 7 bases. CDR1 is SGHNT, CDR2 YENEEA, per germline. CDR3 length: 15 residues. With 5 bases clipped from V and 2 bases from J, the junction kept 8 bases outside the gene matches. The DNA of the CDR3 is TGTGCCAGCAGCCCCGGGACAGACCTACAAGAGACCCAGTACTTC. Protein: CASSPGTDLQETQYF.

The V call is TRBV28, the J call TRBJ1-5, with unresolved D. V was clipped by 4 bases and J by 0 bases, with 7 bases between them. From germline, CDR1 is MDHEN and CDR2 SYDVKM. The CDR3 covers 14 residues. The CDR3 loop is CASSYANSNQPQHF. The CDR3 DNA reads TGTGCCAGCAGTTATGCCAATAGCAATCAGCCCCAGCATTTT.

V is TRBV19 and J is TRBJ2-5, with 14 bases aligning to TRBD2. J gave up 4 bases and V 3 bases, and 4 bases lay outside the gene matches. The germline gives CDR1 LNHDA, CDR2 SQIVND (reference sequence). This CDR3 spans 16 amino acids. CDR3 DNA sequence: TGTGCCAGTAGTATCGGACTAGCGGGAGGAATAGAGACCCAGTACTTC. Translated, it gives CASSIGLAGGIETQYF. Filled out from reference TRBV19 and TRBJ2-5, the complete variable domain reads DGGITQSPKYLFRKEGQNVTLSCEQNLNHDAMYWYRQDPGQGLRLIYYSQIVNDFQKGDIAEGYSVSREKKESFPLTVTSAQKNPTAFYLCASSIGLAGGIETQYFGPGTRLLVL.

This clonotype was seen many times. The CDR3 DNA is TGTGCCAGCAGAGACAGGGGGCCACAAGAGACCCAGTACTTC. Translated, it gives CASRDRGPQETQYF. The J gene is TRBJ2-5, the V gene TRBV7-9; 10 nucleotides line up with TRBD1. V lost 6 bases to trimming and J lost 2 bases; unmatched junction nucleotides: 3. Germline values: CDR1 SEHNR, CDR2 FQNEAQ (reference sequence). The CDR3 length is 14 residues.

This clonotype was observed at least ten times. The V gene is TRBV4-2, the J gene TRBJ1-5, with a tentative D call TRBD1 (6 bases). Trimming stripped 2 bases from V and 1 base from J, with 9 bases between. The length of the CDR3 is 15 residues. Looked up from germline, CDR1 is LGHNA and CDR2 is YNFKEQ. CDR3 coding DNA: TGTGCCAGCAGCCAATCGGGGGCGAGCAATCAGCCCCAGCATTTT. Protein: CASSQSGASNQPQHF.

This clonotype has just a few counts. CDR3 sequence: CASSSSPAQGARKTQYF. The CDR3 region has the DNA TGTGCCAGCAGTTCTTCCCCCGCCCAGGGGGCTCGGAAGACCCAGTACTTC. The V call is TRBV28, the J call TRBJ2-5; 8 bases agree with TRBD1. CDR3 size: 17 residues. The V gene end was trimmed by 4 bases and the J gene end by 6 bases; junction bases not matched to a gene: 16. Germline values: CDR1 MDHEN, CDR2 SYDVKM. Looking up the rest from reference TRBV28 and TRBJ2-5 gives the full variable domain: DVKVTQSSRYLVKRTGEKVFLECVQDMDHENMFWYRQDPGLGLRLIYFSYDVKMKEKGDIPEGYSVSREKKERFSLILESASTNQTSMYLCASSSSPAQGARKTQYFGPGTRLLVL.

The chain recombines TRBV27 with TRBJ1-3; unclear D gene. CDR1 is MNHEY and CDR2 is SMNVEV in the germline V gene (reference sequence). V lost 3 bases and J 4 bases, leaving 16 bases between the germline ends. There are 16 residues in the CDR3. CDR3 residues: CASSFVPPGSGNTIYF. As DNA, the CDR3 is TGTGCCAGCAGTTTTGTCCCCCCTGGGTCGGGAAACACCATATATTTT.

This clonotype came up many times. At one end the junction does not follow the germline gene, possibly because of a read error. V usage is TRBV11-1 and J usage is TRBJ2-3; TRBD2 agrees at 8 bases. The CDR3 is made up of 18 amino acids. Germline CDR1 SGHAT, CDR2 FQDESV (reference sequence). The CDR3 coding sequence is TGTGCCAGCAGCTTAGCGGTGGGAGCGGGAGCGTACACAGATAAGCAGTATTTT. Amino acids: CASSLAVGAGAYTDKQYF.

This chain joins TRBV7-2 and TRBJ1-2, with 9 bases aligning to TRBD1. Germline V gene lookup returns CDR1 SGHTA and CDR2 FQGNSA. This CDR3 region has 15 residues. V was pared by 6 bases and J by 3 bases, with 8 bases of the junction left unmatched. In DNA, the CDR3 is TGTGCCAGCAGTTTGGGACAGGGCCCTTACTATGGCTACACCTTC. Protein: CASSLGQGPYYGYTF.

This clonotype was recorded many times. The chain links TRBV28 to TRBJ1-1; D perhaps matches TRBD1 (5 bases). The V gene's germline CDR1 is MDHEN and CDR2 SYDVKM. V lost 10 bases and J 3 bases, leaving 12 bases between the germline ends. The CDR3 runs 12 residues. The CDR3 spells CATRDGYTEAFF. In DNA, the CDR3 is TGTGCCACCCGGGACGGTTACACTGAAGCTTTCTTT.

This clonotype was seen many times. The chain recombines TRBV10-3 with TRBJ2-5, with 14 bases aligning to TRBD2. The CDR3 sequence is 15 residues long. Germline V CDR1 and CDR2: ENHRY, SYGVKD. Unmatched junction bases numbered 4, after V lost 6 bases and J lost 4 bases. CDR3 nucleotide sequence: TGTGCCATCAGGGGGACTAGCGGGAGAGGAGAGACCCAGTACTTC. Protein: CAIRGTSGRGETQYF.

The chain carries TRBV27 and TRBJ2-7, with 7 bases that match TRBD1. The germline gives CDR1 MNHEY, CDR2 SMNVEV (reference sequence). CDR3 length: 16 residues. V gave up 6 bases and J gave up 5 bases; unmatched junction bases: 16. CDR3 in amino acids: CASSGFFEGAQDEQYF. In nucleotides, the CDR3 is TGTGCCAGCAGCGGATTCTTTGAGGGGGCGCAGGACGAGCAGTACTTC.

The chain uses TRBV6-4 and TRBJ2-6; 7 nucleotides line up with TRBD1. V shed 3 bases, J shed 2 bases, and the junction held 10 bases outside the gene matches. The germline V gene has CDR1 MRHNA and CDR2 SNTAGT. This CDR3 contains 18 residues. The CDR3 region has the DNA TGTGCCAGCAGTGATCGTGAGGGGGCTGTCACTGGGGCCAACGTCCTGACTTTC. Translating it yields CASSDREGAVTGANVLTF.

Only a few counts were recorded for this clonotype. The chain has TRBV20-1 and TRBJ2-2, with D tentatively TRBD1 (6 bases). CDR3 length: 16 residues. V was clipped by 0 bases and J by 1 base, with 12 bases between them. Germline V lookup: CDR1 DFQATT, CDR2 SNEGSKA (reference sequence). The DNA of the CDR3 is TGCAGTGCTAGAGAGGCACAGGGCGGGAACACCGGGGAGCTGTTTTTT. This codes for CSAREAQGGNTGELFF.

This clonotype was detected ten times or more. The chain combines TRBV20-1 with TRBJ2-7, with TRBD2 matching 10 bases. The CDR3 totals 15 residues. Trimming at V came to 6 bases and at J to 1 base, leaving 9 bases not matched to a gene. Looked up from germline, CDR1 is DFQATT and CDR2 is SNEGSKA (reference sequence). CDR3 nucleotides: TGCAGTGCCCAACGGTGGACTAGCGGATCCTACGAGCAGTACTTC. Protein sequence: CSAQRWTSGSYEQYF.

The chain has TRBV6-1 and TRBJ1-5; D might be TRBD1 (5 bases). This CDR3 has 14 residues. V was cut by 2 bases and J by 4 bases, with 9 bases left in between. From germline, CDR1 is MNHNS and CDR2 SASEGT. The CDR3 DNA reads TGTGCCAGCAGTGAACTGCAGGGTAATCAGCCCCAGCATTTT. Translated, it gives CASSELQGNQPQHF.

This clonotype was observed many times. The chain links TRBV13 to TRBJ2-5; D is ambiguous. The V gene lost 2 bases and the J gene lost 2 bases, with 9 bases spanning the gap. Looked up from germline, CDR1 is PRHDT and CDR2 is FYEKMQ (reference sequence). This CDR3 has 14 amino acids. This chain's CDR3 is CASSLYRNQETQYF. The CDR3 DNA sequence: TGTGCCAGCAGCTTATATCGGAATCAAGAGACCCAGTACTTC.

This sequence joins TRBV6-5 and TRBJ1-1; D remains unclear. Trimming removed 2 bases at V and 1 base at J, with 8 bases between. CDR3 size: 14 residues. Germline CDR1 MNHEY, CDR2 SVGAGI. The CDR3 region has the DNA TGTGCCAGCAGTTACGGGCCCAAGAACACTGAAGCTTTCTTT. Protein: CASSYGPKNTEAFF.